The source of this T cell receptor beta chain is a study of shared clonotypes between healthy human individuals. Study summary: A couple of women and a few men aged 18 to 49 made up the donors. CD4 naive and memory got three plates each, CD8 naive two, CD8 memory one. Whole-study findings and limits: Memory subsets generally showed smaller estimated richness than naive subsets did. Although depth was large, rarefaction showed that sequencing of the sorted subsets was incomplete.

Generated by immunoSEQ multiplex PCR, the TCRdb table keeps only in-frame clones and is missing some. Among about 2 million clones listed, around 96% were seen once. Naive CD8 isolation took CD45RO-negative cells positively selected for CCR7 and excluded terminally differentiated effector memory CD45RA+ cells. On this clone: Its antigen is undetermined.

The germline gives CDR1 SGHVS, CDR2 FQNEAQ. Trimming at V came to 5 bases and at J to 3 bases, leaving 7 bases not matched to a gene. This CDR3 is 16 amino acids long. The sequencing sample was made of naive CD8+ T cells sorted from blood. The V gene is TRBV7-8, the J gene TRBJ2-1; 10 nucleotides match TRBD1. The TCR originated in a man younger than 35 in good health. CDR3 in DNA: TGTGCCAGCAGCGTAGGGGGGACAGGGGTCTACAATGAGCAGTTCTTC. It translates to CASSVGGTGVYNEQFF.